What follows describes a single TCR beta chain. As yet, its antigen is unknown. This sample stems from a study of blood T cells in healthy people across ages. Study as a whole: Per two T cells, about one barcoded beta molecule was captured through template switching.

A second PCR of about 7 to 12 cycles used a sample-barcoded 5' primer and a J-beta primer mix. TCRdb reprocessed the 5' RACE reads with MiXCR, giving one entry per CDR3 protein. The table lists just over 800,000 distinct CDR3 sequences, around two thirds of them singletons, with around a quarter in the top ten. The study, taken as a whole, reports: A conclusive naive versus antigen-experienced comparison was prevented by the unsorted PBMCs. In these data, TCR beta diversity tracked strongly with naive T cell percentage.

This CDR3 spans 15 amino acids. Unmatched junction bases numbered 6, after V lost 4 bases and J lost 5 bases. Germline CDR1 is KGHSY and CDR2 is FQNENV. The rearrangement joins TRBV16 to TRBJ2-7; 12 bases are a match to TRBD1. Material for sequencing was blood. This sequence was found in a man younger than 45 in good health. The chain's CDR3 is CASSPTGQGAHEQYF. DNA for the CDR3: TGTGCCAGCAGCCCTACGGGACAGGGGGCCCACGAGCAGTACTTC.